One and the same sample provided the 25 T cell receptor beta chains below, sequenced in a study of early stage breast cancer tumors. Assay used: immunoSEQ multiplex PCR; TCRdb lists only in-frame clones, some missing. The sample holds approximately 75,000 clones, about 85% seen once. Sequenced sample: blood. These receptor sequences come from a middle-aged person with breast cancer.

This chain joins TRBV4-1 and TRBJ2-7, with 7 bases fitting TRBD1. The CDR3 spans 14 residues. The V gene end was trimmed by 0 bases and the J gene end by 3 bases; junction bases not matched to a gene: 2. Germline assignment: CDR1 MGHRA and CDR2 YSYEKL. In DNA, the CDR3 is TGCGCCAGCAGCCAAGAGACAGGGAACTACGAGCAGTACTTC. It translates to CASSQETGNYEQYF.

The rearrangement joins TRBV9 to TRBJ2-1, with 7 positions matching TRBD2. The germline CDR1 and CDR2 sequences are SGDLS and YYNGEE. The CDR3 loop spans 16 amino acids. Trimming at V came to 0 bases and at J to 10 bases, leaving 13 bases not matched to a gene. The CDR3 sequence is CASSVGVGEGLVEQFF. CDR3 coding DNA: TGTGCCAGCAGCGTAGGAGTAGGGGAGGGCCTAGTCGAGCAGTTCTTC.

V is TRBV19 and J is TRBJ1-2, with 8 bases identical to TRBD1. Germline CDR1 is LNHDA and CDR2 is SQIVND (reference sequence). The CDR3 spans 13 residues. The ends lost 6 bases at V and 3 bases at J; junction bases unmatched: 3. For the CDR3, the DNA is TGTGCCAGTAGGGGACAGGATGACTATGGCTACACCTTC. Protein: CASRGQDDYGYTF.

J is TRBJ2-1 and V is TRBV6-5; 9 nucleotides align to TRBD2. The CDR3 is 15 residues long. With 5 bases clipped from V and 7 bases from J, the junction kept 9 bases outside the gene matches. CDR1 and CDR2 (germline): MNHEY, SVGAGI. CDR3 region: CASSTTGLALNEQFF. CDR3 DNA: TGTGCCAGCAGTACAACGGGACTAGCTTTGAATGAGCAGTTCTTC.

The J gene is TRBJ2-7, the V gene TRBV29-1; possibly TRBD2 for D (5 bases). The CDR3 runs 12 residues. Germline V gene lookup returns CDR1 SQVTM and CDR2 ANQGSEA. Trimming cost V 7 bases and J 3 bases, with 13 bases left between them. This CDR3 reads CSGGSGSYEQYF. The CDR3 DNA reads TGCAGCGGAGGGAGTGGCAGCTACGAGCAGTACTTC.

The chain joins TRBV28 to TRBJ1-1, with unresolved D. V was pared by 3 bases and J by 4 bases, with 9 bases between. The CDR3 extends over 13 amino acids. Germline CDR1 is MDHEN and CDR2 is SYDVKM. The CDR3 DNA reads as TGTGCCAGCAGTTTCCCGGGGAGCACTGAAGCTTTCTTT. Translating gives CASSFPGSTEAFF.

The chain has TRBV4-1 and TRBJ2-3; D is ambiguous. In germline, CDR1 is MGHRA, CDR2 YSYEKL. V shed 1 base and J shed 4 bases, with 9 bases lying between them. CDR3 length: 14 residues. CDR3: CASSQVGIADTQYF. CDR3 coding DNA: TGCGCCAGCAGCCAAGTGGGCATCGCAGATACGCAGTATTTT.

CDR3 in DNA: TGCGCCAGCAGCCAATGGGTTCAAAGGGGCTATGGCTACACCTTC. The encoded protein is CASSQWVQRGYGYTF. The chain couples TRBV4-1 to TRBJ1-2; possible D gene TRBD1, 5 bases. The CDR3 loop spans 15 amino acids. The germline V and J ends were trimmed by 2 bases and 4 bases, with 14 bases remaining between them. Per the germline V gene, CDR1 is MGHRA and CDR2 is YSYEKL.

To note about this clone: Other nucleotide sequences from this sample produce the same CDR3. The V call is TRBV5-1, the J call TRBJ1-2, with a weak D call TRBD1 (6 bases). V was clipped by 2 bases and J by 3 bases, with 8 bases between them. CDR3 length equals 13 residues. Germline CDR1 reads SGHRS; CDR2 reads YFSETQ. The CDR3 is CASSLPGDYGYTF. The CDR3 coding sequence is TGCGCCAGCAGCTTACCAGGGGACTATGGCTACACCTTC.

The rearrangement links TRBV30 to TRBJ2-3, with 9 positions matching TRBD2. This CDR3 comprises 14 residues. Per the germline V gene, CDR1 is GTSNPN and CDR2 is SVGIG (reference sequence). V lost 8 bases, J lost 3 bases, and 9 bases stayed unmatched. Written as DNA, the CDR3 is TGTGCCGCCCCCGGGCGGGAGGGAACAGATACGCAGTATTTT. Its protein is CAAPGREGTDTQYF.

This chain joins TRBV28 and TRBJ1-1; D not resolved. This CDR3 region has 11 residues. CDR1 is MDHEN and CDR2 is SYDVKM in the germline V gene. Trimming took off 1 base at V and 13 bases at J, with 10 bases between the two ends. This CDR3 reads CASSLLGRVFF. DNA of the CDR3: TGTGCCAGCAGTTTATTAGGGAGGGTTTTCTTT.

This clone was observed a few times. The chain uses TRBV7-9 and TRBJ1-4; D is undetermined. Trimming took off 1 base at V and 10 bases at J, with 7 bases between the two ends. CDR1 and CDR2 (germline): SEHNR, FQNEAQ (reference sequence). This CDR3 spans 12 amino acids. Here the CDR3 reads CASSLELGKLFF. The DNA for the CDR3 is TGTGCCAGCAGCTTAGAATTGGGAAAACTGTTTTTT.

The V and J genes are TRBV25-1 and TRBJ2-2; D is undetermined. Trimming removed 1 base from V and 6 bases from J, with 9 bases in between. The CDR3 runs 14 residues. Germline V gene lookup returns CDR1 MGHDK and CDR2 SYGVNS. Written as DNA, the CDR3 is TGTGCCAGCAGTGAATTTCGAGCTTCCGGGGAGCTGTTTTTT. Protein sequence: CASSEFRASGELFF.

The chain links TRBV12-5 to TRBJ2-1; D might be TRBD1 (5 bases). V dropped 3 bases and J dropped 3 bases, with 9 bases sitting between them. Germline values: CDR1 LGHNT, CDR2 FRNRAP. This CDR3 is 14 amino acids long. CDR3 residues: CASGLDSYYNEQFF. The DNA of the CDR3 is TGTGCTAGTGGTTTAGACAGCTACTACAATGAGCAGTTCTTC.

The J gene is TRBJ1-1, the V gene TRBV29-1; the D gene is possibly TRBD1 (6 bases). The CDR3 covers 12 residues. The germline V gene has CDR1 SQVTM and CDR2 ANQGSEA. V dropped 7 bases and J dropped 4 bases, with 13 bases sitting between them. Here the CDR3 reads CSAGARGTEAFF. CDR3 sequence (DNA): TGCAGCGCGGGGGCGAGGGGCACTGAAGCTTTCTTT. The full variable domain, with the rest looked up from reference TRBV29-1 and TRBJ1-1, is SAVISQKPSRDICQRGTSLTIQCQVDSQVTMMFWYRQQPGQSLTLIATANQGSEATYESGFVIDKFPISRPNLTFSTLTVSNMSPEDSSIYLCSAGARGTEAFFGQGTRLTVV.

The chain joins TRBV29-1 to TRBJ1-1; D remains unclear. V was pared by 7 bases and J by 0 bases, with 6 bases between. The CDR3 covers 11 residues. Germline CDR1 reads SQVTM; CDR2 reads ANQGSEA. The CDR3 DNA follows: TGCAGCGGAGAAATGAACACTGAAGCTTTCTTT. This encodes CSGEMNTEAFF.

This clone came up once. The identical CDR3 is also encoded by other nucleotide sequences in the sample. This chain uses TRBV5-1 with TRBJ2-3, with D unresolved. This CDR3 has 15 amino acids. Germline loops: CDR1 SGHRS, CDR2 YFSETQ. The germline V and J ends were trimmed by 0 bases and 1 base, with 9 bases remaining between them. CDR3 sequence reads: CASSLGNRGTDTQYF. The CDR3 bases are TGCGCCAGCAGCTTGGGCAACAGAGGCACAGATACGCAGTATTTT.

CDR3 sequence: CASRAPGQGNYGYTF. DNA for the CDR3: TGTGCCAGCAGGGCACCGGGACAGGGGAACTATGGCTACACCTTC. The chain carries TRBV6-5 and TRBJ1-2, with 10 bases that match TRBD1. V lost 6 bases, J lost 2 bases, and 6 bases stayed unmatched. CDR1 and CDR2 from the germline V gene are MNHEY and SVGAGI. There are 15 residues in the CDR3.

This chain connects TRBV7-6 to TRBJ2-7, with D possibly matching TRBD1 (5 bases). Germline V gene lookup returns CDR1 SGHVS and CDR2 FNYEAQ. The CDR3 is 14 amino acids. V was shortened by 5 bases and J by 5 bases, with 16 bases between the two germline ends. The CDR3 loop reads CASSPQRQPHEQYF. The CDR3 DNA follows: TGTGCCAGCAGCCCTCAGAGACAGCCCCACGAGCAGTACTTC.

The rearrangement links TRBV19 to TRBJ2-7, with unresolved D. V lost 4 bases, J lost 1 base, and 14 bases lay in between. CDR1 LNHDA and CDR2 SQIVND come from the germline V gene (reference sequence). CDR3 length: 15 residues. Written as DNA, the CDR3 is TGTGCCAGTAGTACCGCCTTAGGAGCGTCCTACGAGCAGTACTTC. Encoded protein: CASSTALGASYEQYF.

The gene calls are TRBV6-1 and TRBJ2-1; 13 bases align to TRBD2. CDR1 and CDR2 (germline): MNHNS, SASEGT. The length of the CDR3 is 19 residues. The ends lost 4 bases at V and 3 bases at J; junction bases unmatched: 12. CDR3 protein: CASSAGLAGSTPYYNEQFF. The DNA of the CDR3 is TGTGCCAGCAGTGCGGGACTAGCGGGATCCACGCCCTACTACAATGAGCAGTTCTTC.

The gene calls are TRBV9 and TRBJ2-1, with 10 bases fitting TRBD2. Trimming at V came to 3 bases and at J to 1 base, leaving 1 base not matched to a gene. The CDR3 runs to 15 residues. Germline V lookup: CDR1 SGDLS, CDR2 YYNGEE. CDR3 loop: CASSDSGGSYNEQFF. The DNA of the CDR3 is TGTGCCAGCAGCGATAGCGGGGGGTCCTACAATGAGCAGTTCTTC. The full variable domain, its missing parts supplied by reference TRBV9 and TRBJ2-1, is DSGVTQTPKHLITATGQRVTLRCSPRSGDLSVYWYQQSLDQGLQFLIQYYNGEERAKGNILERFSAQQFPDLHSELNLSSLELGDSALYFCASSDSGGSYNEQFFGPGTRLTVL.

The rearrangement uses TRBV6-6 and TRBJ2-7; the match to TRBD2 covers 10 bases. The germline gives CDR1 MNHNY, CDR2 SVGAGI (reference sequence). The CDR3 runs to 14 residues. V gave up 2 bases and J gave up 3 bases; unmatched junction bases: 1. The CDR3 here is CASSYGTSVYEQYF. For the CDR3, the DNA is TGTGCCAGCAGTTACGGGACTAGCGTCTACGAGCAGTACTTC.

The table lists this clone with a few counts. The chain is built from TRBV18 and TRBJ2-1; D uncertain. Per the germline V gene, CDR1 is KGHSH and CDR2 is LQKENI. Trimming took 6 bases from V and 10 from J, leaving 16 bases between them. There are 13 residues in the CDR3. The CDR3 DNA is TGTGCCAGCTCCCCCATCGGGTCAAGGGAGCAGTTCTTC. Translating gives CASSPIGSREQFF.

This chain connects TRBV5-1 to TRBJ2-3, with 7 positions matching TRBD1. V gave up 4 bases and J gave up 5 bases; unmatched junction bases: 10. Germline assignment: CDR1 SGHRS and CDR2 YFSETQ. The CDR3 has 15 amino acids. CDR3 region: CASSEQGFGGDTQYF. In DNA, the CDR3 is TGCGCCAGCAGCGAACAGGGGTTTGGTGGAGATACGCAGTATTTT.